Included here is one TCR beta chain sequence, with context. Antigen: not known. With 6 bases removed from V and 4 bases from J, the gap between germline ends came to 19 bases. CDR3 length: 14 residues. Per germline, CDR1 SQVTM and CDR2 ANQGSEA. The sample comes from a study of CD8 T cells in ankylosing spondylitis. Study results and caveats: Some motif variants were previously reported in reactive arthritis synovial fluid and blood. Matched synovial fluid from ankylosing spondylitis patients was reported to be enriched for disease-linked clones.

Quantitative molecular-barcoded 5'-RACE generated the TCR beta libraries. TCRdb ran MiXCR on the 5' RACE reads and lists one entry per CDR3 protein. The table records roughly 30,000 distinct CDR3 sequences, approximately 15% of them present only once. The V gene is TRBV29-1, the J gene TRBJ2-7; TRBD2 is a possible D gene (5 bases). The sequencing sample was made of blood. This sequence was found in a male donor with ankylosing spondylitis or in good health (not recorded which). The CDR3 coding sequence is TGCAGCGTGGATACCGGGATCGCGGGTTACGAGCAGTACTTC. Residues: CSVDTGIAGYEQYF.